Below, one T cell receptor (beta chain) is given with its context. The sample is drawn from a study of blood T cell repertoires in COVID-19. Turning to the study itself: The origin of the acute and convalescent COVID-19 samples was the United States, Italy and Spain. PBMCs, B-cell-depleted T cells, or T cells provided the cDNA or gDNA that made up the material.

The CDR3 is made up of 13 amino acids. Germline V CDR1 and CDR2: SGDLS, YYNGEE. V lost 4 bases, J lost 11 bases, and 8 bases stayed unmatched. As originally analysed: Estimation of nucleated cell counts relied on the amplification of reference gene primers. Sequencing used immunoSEQ multiplex PCR; TCRdb keeps in-frame clones, though not all of them. V, J and clone size derive from that table, while D and trimming were established from the DNA sequence. The profile covers some 160,000 clones, with less than 90% appearing a single time and 3.5% to 4% taken by the ten largest. The material sequenced was peripheral blood. This TCR came from a woman between 65 and 79 years old with acute or convalescent COVID-19. The V and J genes are TRBV9 and TRBJ2-1; 8 bases fit TRBD2. CDR3 sequence: CASSSPGLGKQFF. CDR3 coding DNA: TGTGCCAGCAGCTCCCCGGGACTAGGTAAGCAGTTCTTC.